This TCR beta chain was recorded in a study of blood T cell repertoires in COVID-19. On the study more broadly: PBMCs, B-cell-depleted T cells, or T cells provided the cDNA or gDNA that made up the material.

This CDR3 is 15 amino acids long. Germline CDR1 reads GTSNPN; CDR2 reads SVGIG (reference sequence). V shed 0 bases, J shed 6 bases, and the junction held 8 bases outside the gene matches. As handled by the study authors: Reference gene primer amplification gave estimated nucleated cell counts. Generated by immunoSEQ multiplex PCR, the TCRdb table keeps only in-frame clones and is missing some. The DNA was the basis for D and trimming; V, J and clone size are from that table. The table includes hundreds of thousands of clones, 70% to 85% detected once. The clonotype was recovered from a woman of 80 years or more with acute or convalescent COVID-19. The V call is TRBV30, the J call TRBJ1-3; the match to TRBD1 covers 7 bases. The sequenced sample consisted of peripheral blood. The CDR3 here is CAWSVGGMSLNTIYF. CDR3 coding DNA: TGTGCCTGGAGTGTAGGGGGCATGTCGCTAAACACCATATATTTT.